Following are 18 T cell receptor beta chains from one sample sequenced in a study of beta chain features in type 1 diabetes (dated by TCRdb to 2016 to 2019). The library was prepared using the immunoSEQ multiplex PCR assay. The High Capacity cDNA Reverse Transcription Kit was used to reverse transcribe all of the isolated RNA, meaning that expressed TCRB transcripts were what got sequenced. In TCRdb, the immuneACCESS table is reduced to in-frame sequences with V and J assigned. These tables do not hold every clone; where another copy was compared, an unresolved V gene accounts for under half, and the others remain unexplained. The sample data list 810,000 or so clones, and roughly 15% of these were observed just once. The ten largest clones add up to 0.023% of the sample. The specimen was naive CD4+ T cells from blood. The cell subset or site label, read with the paper, signifies: true naive CD4+ T cells. The receptors come from a young woman in good health.

In its sample, this clone was seen a few times. V and J are TRBV5-4 and TRBJ2-1, with D perhaps given as TRBD1 or TRBD2 (5 bases each). CDR3 length: 15 amino acids. Trimming removed 3 bases from V and 3 bases from J, with 13 bases in between. Germline V CDR1 and CDR2: SGHNT, YYREEE (reference sequence). Here the CDR3 DNA reads TGTGCCAGCAGCTCCACCGGGACGGTCTACAATGAGCAGTTCTTC. It encodes CASSSTGTVYNEQFF.

The V and J genes are TRBV7-2 and TRBJ2-7, with 9 bases that match TRBD1. The V and J ends lost 2 bases and 5 bases, in that order; junction bases with no gene match: 7. Germline-derived CDR1 and CDR2 are SGHTA and FQGNSA. This CDR3 spans 15 amino acids. The CDR3: CASSLSGTGSNEQYF. CDR3 DNA: TGTGCCAGCAGCTTATCCGGGACAGGGAGCAACGAGCAGTACTTC.

This clone was picked up a small number of times. This chain links TRBV4-3 with TRBJ2-2; 7 bases line up with TRBD2. Trimming at V came to 2 bases and at J to 1 base, leaving 4 bases not matched to a gene. Germline V gene data show CDR1 as LGHNA and CDR2 as YSLEER. The CDR3 is made up of 16 amino acids. CDR3 residues: CASSQFGGRNTGELFF. CDR3 DNA sequence: TGCGCCAGCAGCCAATTCGGCGGGAGGAACACCGGGGAGCTGTTTTTT.

This clone has a handful of counts. The CDR3 nucleotides are TGCGCCAGCAGCCAAGAAACGGACAGGGCAAACTATGGCTACACCTTC. Translated: CASSQETDRANYGYTF. This chain joins TRBV4-1 and TRBJ1-2; TRBD1 matches 8 bases. V shed 0 bases and J 2 bases; nucleotides not matched to a gene: 5. This CDR3 has 16 amino acids. From germline, CDR1 is MGHRA and CDR2 YSYEKL.

The CDR3 nucleotides are TGTGCCAGCAGTGTCCAGGGGAACTATGGCTACACCTTC. Translated: CASSVQGNYGYTF. V gene TRBV28 combines with J gene TRBJ1-2; TRBD1 is a possible D gene (6 bases). Trimming took off 5 bases at V and 2 bases at J, with 9 bases between the two ends. The CDR3 spans 13 residues. The germline V gene has CDR1 MDHEN and CDR2 SYDVKM.

This clone came up a few times. The chain joins TRBV2 to TRBJ2-5, with a tentative D call TRBD2 (5 bases). Per germline, CDR1 SNHLY and CDR2 FYNNEI. The length of the CDR3 is 13 residues. V was pared by 6 bases and J by 4 bases, with 12 bases between. The CDR3 DNA reads TGTGCCAGCAGCGCCGGACGGGGAGAGACCCAGTACTTC. Translation: CASSAGRGETQYF. Supplemented by reference TRBV2 and TRBJ2-5, the full variable domain reads EPEVTQTPSHQVTQMGQEVILRCVPISNHLYFYWYRQILGQKVEFLVSFYNNEISEKSEIFDDQFSVERPDGSNFTLKIRSTKLEDSAMYFCASSAGRGETQYFGPGTRLLVL.

As DNA, the CDR3 is TGTGCCAGCAGTTATCAGGGAGGTAACTTTCAGTACTTC. Amino acid sequence: CASSYQGGNFQYF. V is TRBV6-5 and J is TRBJ2-4, with D perhaps matching TRBD2 (6 bases). From germline, CDR1 is MNHEY and CDR2 SVGAGI. The CDR3 consists of 13 residues. V lost 3 bases and J lost 11, with 14 bases in between.

V is TRBV4-3 and J is TRBJ2-2, with 8 bases that match TRBD1. Trimming at V came to 4 bases and at J to 7 bases, leaving 8 bases not matched to a gene. The CDR3 sequence is 15 residues long. CDR1 and CDR2 (germline): LGHNA, YSLEER. The CDR3: CASSPDRGRSGELFF. The CDR3 nucleotides read TGCGCCAGCAGCCCCGACAGGGGTCGTAGCGGGGAGCTGTTTTTT.

This clone has just a few counts. The rearrangement joins TRBV7-6 to TRBJ2-4; TRBD1 aligns across 10 bases. The CDR3 sequence is 14 residues long. V was pared by 5 bases and J by 5 bases, with 3 bases of the junction left unmatched. Germline assignment: CDR1 SGHVS and CDR2 FNYEAQ. In nucleotides, the CDR3 is TGTGCCAGCAGCAAAGGACAGGGGGAAAACATTCAGTACTTC. It translates to CASSKGQGENIQYF.

This clone was detected only a few times. Different DNA sequences within this sample yield the same CDR3. V gene TRBV18 combines with J gene TRBJ1-3, with 8 nucleotides matching TRBD1. Germline CDR1 reads KGHSH; CDR2 reads LQKENI. This CDR3 has 15 residues. The J segment lost 1 base and the V segment lost 3 bases, leaving 2 bases of the junction unmatched. CDR3 residues: CASSPRTGSGNTIYF. Written as DNA, the CDR3 is TGTGCCAGCTCACCTCGGACAGGGTCTGGAAACACCATATATTTT.

The rearrangement joins TRBV5-6 to TRBJ2-1; no clear D gene. V was cut by 0 bases and J by 10 bases, with 8 bases left in between. Per the germline V gene, CDR1 is SGHDT and CDR2 is YYEEEE. The CDR3 totals 12 residues. CDR3 region: CASSLGRREQFF. The CDR3 DNA reads as TGTGCCAGCAGCTTGGGGCGTCGGGAGCAGTTCTTC.

CDR3 amino acids: CATLPTGPYEQYF. The DNA for the CDR3 is TGTGCCACCCTCCCGACAGGTCCCTACGAGCAGTACTTC. The chain joins TRBV28 to TRBJ2-7; a weak D match, TRBD1 (6 bases). V shed 10 bases and J shed 2 bases, with 15 bases lying between them. Germline CDR1 reads MDHEN; CDR2 reads SYDVKM. The CDR3 totals 13 residues.

The rearrangement uses TRBV7-9 and TRBJ2-5; D unclear. V lost 4 bases and J 5 bases, leaving 5 bases between the germline ends. Germline lookup yields CDR1 SEHNR and CDR2 FQNEAQ (reference sequence). The CDR3 is 11 amino acids. CDR3 DNA sequence: TGTGCCAGCAGCTCAAAGGAGACCCAGTACTTC. Amino acid sequence: CASSSKETQYF.

This clone appeared a few times. The V gene is TRBV9, the J gene TRBJ1-2, with D maybe TRBD1 (6 bases). Between the trimmed V and J ends, which lost 0 bases and 3 bases, there was a span of 21 bases. Germline CDR1 SGDLS, CDR2 YYNGEE. The CDR3 is 18 amino acids. The CDR3 spells CASSVGVIPQTGYYGYTF. CDR3 nucleotide sequence: TGTGCCAGCAGCGTAGGCGTGATTCCCCAGACAGGCTACTATGGCTACACCTTC. Based on the CDR3 plus reference TRBV9 and TRBJ1-2, the full variable domain is DSGVTQTPKHLITATGQRVTLRCSPRSGDLSVYWYQQSLDQGLQFLIQYYNGEERAKGNILERFSAQQFPDLHSELNLSSLELGDSALYFCASSVGVIPQTGYYGYTFGSGTRLTVV.

This clone has a handful of counts. V is TRBV5-4 and J is TRBJ2-1, with TRBD2 matching 10 bases. The ends lost 0 bases at V and 0 bases at J; junction bases unmatched: 9. CDR3 length: 19 residues. Germline CDR1 reads SGHNT; CDR2 reads YYREEE (reference sequence). The CDR3 loop is CASSLERTSGTSSYNEQFF. In DNA form, the CDR3 reads TGTGCCAGCAGCTTGGAACGGACTAGCGGCACTAGCTCCTACAATGAGCAGTTCTTC.

This clone was counted between two and nine times. The J gene is TRBJ1-2, the V gene TRBV5-4; maybe TRBD1 (5 bases). The germline V and J ends were trimmed by 4 bases and 2 bases, with 18 bases remaining between them. The CDR3 extends over 16 amino acids. Germline V lookup: CDR1 SGHNT, CDR2 YYREEE (reference sequence). CDR3 residues: CASSNYEGAWNYGYTF. CDR3 DNA: TGTGCCAGCAGCAACTATGAAGGGGCATGGAACTATGGCTACACCTTC.

A few counts support this clone. The chain has TRBV5-1 and TRBJ1-1; the D gene is possibly TRBD1 (5 bases). Germline lookup yields CDR1 SGHRS and CDR2 YFSETQ. V lost 2 bases, J lost 1 base, and 15 bases lay in between. The CDR3 extends over 16 amino acids. The CDR3: CASSFRPGLRNTEAFF. Written as DNA, the CDR3 is TGCGCCAGCAGCTTCAGACCGGGACTGAGGAACACTGAAGCTTTCTTT. The complete variable domain, with remaining parts taken from reference TRBV5-1 and TRBJ1-1, reads KAGVTQTPRYLIKTRGQQVTLSCSPISGHRSVSWYQQTPGQGLQFLFEYFSETQRNKGNFPGRFSGRQFSNSRSEMNVSTLELGDSALYLCASSFRPGLRNTEAFFGQGTRLTVV.

This clone occurred once. The chain joins TRBV11-2 to TRBJ1-2; no clear D. V lost 5 bases to trimming and J lost 1 base, with 11 bases between them. The germline CDR1 and CDR2 sequences are SGHAT and FQNNGV. The CDR3 sequence is 14 residues long. In DNA, the CDR3 is TGTGCCAGCAGCGCATTCCAACTTAACTATGGCTACACCTTC. Its translation is CASSAFQLNYGYTF.